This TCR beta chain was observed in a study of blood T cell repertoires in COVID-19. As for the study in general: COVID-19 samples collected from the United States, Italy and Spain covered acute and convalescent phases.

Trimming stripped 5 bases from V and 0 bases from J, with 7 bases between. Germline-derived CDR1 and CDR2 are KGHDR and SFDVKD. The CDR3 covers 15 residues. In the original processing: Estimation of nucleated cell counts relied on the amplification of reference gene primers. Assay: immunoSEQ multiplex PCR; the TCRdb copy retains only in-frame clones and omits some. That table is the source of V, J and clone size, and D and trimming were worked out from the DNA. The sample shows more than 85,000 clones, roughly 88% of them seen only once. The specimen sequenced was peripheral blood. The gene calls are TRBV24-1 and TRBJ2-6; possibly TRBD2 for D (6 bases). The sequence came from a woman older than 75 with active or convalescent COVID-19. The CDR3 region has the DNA TGTGCCACCAGTGCCGGGGGCTCTGGGGCCAACGTCCTGACTTTC. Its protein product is CATSAGGSGANVLTF.